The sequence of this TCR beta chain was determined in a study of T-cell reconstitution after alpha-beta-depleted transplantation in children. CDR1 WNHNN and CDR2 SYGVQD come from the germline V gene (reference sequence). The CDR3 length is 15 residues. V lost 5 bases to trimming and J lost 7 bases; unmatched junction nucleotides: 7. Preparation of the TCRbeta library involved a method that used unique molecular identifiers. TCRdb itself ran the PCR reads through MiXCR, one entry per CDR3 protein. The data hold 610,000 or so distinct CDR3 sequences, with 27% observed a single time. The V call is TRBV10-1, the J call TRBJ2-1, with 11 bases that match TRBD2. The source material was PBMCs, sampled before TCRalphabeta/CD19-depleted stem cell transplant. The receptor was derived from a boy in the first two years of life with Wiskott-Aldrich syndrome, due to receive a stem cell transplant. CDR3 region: CASSYGLAGENEQFF. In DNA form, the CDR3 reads TGCGCCAGCAGTTATGGACTAGCGGGTGAGAATGAGCAGTTCTTC.